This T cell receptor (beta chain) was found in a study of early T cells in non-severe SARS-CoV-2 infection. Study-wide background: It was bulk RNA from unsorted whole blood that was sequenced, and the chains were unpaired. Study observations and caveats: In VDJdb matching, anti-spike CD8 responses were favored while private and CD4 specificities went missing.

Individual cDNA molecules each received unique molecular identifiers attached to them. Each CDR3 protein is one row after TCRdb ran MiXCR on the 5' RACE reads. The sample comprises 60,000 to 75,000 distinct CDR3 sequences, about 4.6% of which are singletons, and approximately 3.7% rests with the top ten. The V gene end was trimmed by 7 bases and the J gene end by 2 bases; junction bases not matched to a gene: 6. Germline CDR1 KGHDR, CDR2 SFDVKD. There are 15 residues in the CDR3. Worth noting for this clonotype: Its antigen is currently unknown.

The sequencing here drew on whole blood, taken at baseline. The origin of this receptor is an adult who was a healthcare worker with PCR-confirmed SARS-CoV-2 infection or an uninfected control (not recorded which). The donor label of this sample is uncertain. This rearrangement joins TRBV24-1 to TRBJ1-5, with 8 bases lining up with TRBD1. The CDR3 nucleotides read TGTGCCACCAGCGCGGGGGGACAGGGCAATCAGCCCCAGCATTTT. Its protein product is CATSAGGQGNQPQHF.